A selection of T cell receptor beta chains follows, all from one sample in a study of blood T cell repertoires in COVID-19. Sequenced by immunoSEQ multiplex PCR; TCRdb stores in-frame clones only, minus some. The data contain some 140,000 clones, around 75% of them singletons. Input material: peripheral blood. The receptor source for this set is a woman between 65 and 79 years old with COVID-19, enrolled during active disease. Both conserved end residues are part of each CDR3. Each record gives: D gene, J gene, V gene, clone size, CDR3 protein, CDR3 DNA. A D gene is named only where the DNA matches it firmly. Clone size, where shown, is once, few, many, or a class for clones that have expanded.

NA,TRBJ1-4,TRBV7-8,NA,CASSDGGSRANEKLFF,TGTGCCAGCAGCGACGGGGGGAGCCGGGCTAATGAAAAACTGTTTTTT
TRBD1,TRBJ2-5,TRBV7-9,NA,CRTGEIQETQYF,TGTCGGACAGGGGAGATCCAAGAGACCCAGTACTTC
NA,TRBJ1-1,TRBV5-1,few,CASSLAGNAAEAFF,TGCGCCAGCAGCTTGGCCGGCAATGCGGCTGAAGCTTTCTTT
TRBD1,TRBJ2-1,TRBV19,NA,CASTQQGTPYNEQFF,TGTGCCAGTACTCAACAGGGGACCCCCTACAATGAGCAGTTCTTC
TRBD1,TRBJ1-1,TRBV6-6,NA,CASTLTGMGTEAFF,TGTGCCAGCACCTTGACAGGGATGGGGACTGAAGCTTTCTTT
NA,TRBJ1-1,TRBV30,NA,CAWSVQGRDTEAFF,TGTGCCTGGAGCGTACAGGGTCGTGACACTGAAGCTTTCTTT
NA,TRBJ2-1,TRBV9,NA,CASSIGTLDYNEQFF,TGTGCCAGCAGCATAGGGACATTGGACTACAATGAGCAGTTCTTC
TRBD1,TRBJ2-5,TRBV11-2,few,CASSLETGGTQYF,TGTGCCAGCAGCTTAGAGACAGGGGGGACCCAGTACTTC
NA,TRBJ1-4,TRBV5-1,NA,CASSLEGAVGEKLFF,TGCGCCAGCAGCTTGGAAGGGGCGGTCGGTGAAAAACTGTTTTTT
NA,TRBJ2-6,TRBV5-4,NA,CASSFTVGANVLTF,TGTGCCAGCAGCTTTACGGTCGGGGCCAACGTCCTGACTTTC
NA,TRBJ2-3,TRBV3-1/TRBV3-2,NA,CASSSPRPGLGYTDTQYF,TGTGCCAGCAGCTCCCCCCGTCCGGGATTAGGATACACAGATACGCAGTATTTT
NA,TRBJ1-1,TRBV5-5,few,CASRGVRATEAFF,TGTGCCAGCAGAGGGGTTAGGGCCACTGAAGCTTTCTTT
TRBD1,TRBJ2-7,TRBV5-4,NA,CASSNLGQGRLSYEQYF,TGTGCCAGCAGCAACTTGGGACAGGGTCGCCTCTCCTACGAGCAGTACTTC
TRBD1,TRBJ1-6,TRBV5-4,few,CASSLNRQGSPLHF,TGTGCCAGCAGCCTCAACCGACAGGGCTCACCCCTCCACTTT
TRBD2,TRBJ2-2,TRBV11-2,NA,CASSLVSGGSNTGELFF,TGTGCCAGCAGCTTAGTTAGCGGGGGATCGAACACCGGGGAGCTGTTTTTT
NA,TRBJ1-6,TRBV28,NA,CASNRGVHNSPLHF,TGTGCCAGTAACCGGGGGGTACATAATTCACCCCTCCACTTT
TRBD2,TRBJ2-5,TRBV5-5,NA,CASSLVGRGTYQETQYF,TGTGCCAGCAGCTTAGTGGGGCGGGGGACGTACCAAGAGACCCAGTACTTC
TRBD1,TRBJ1-2,TRBV27,NA,CASSLGTGGYGYTF,TGTGCCAGCAGTTTAGGGACAGGGGGCTATGGCTACACCTTC
TRBD2,TRBJ2-2,TRBV3-1/TRBV3-2,NA,CATSPSGGATGELFF,TGTGCCACCTCCCCCAGCGGGGGGGCGACCGGGGAGCTGTTTTTT
TRBD1,TRBJ1-2,TRBV6-5,NA,CASSHRAGTAYGYTF,TGTGCCAGCAGTCACAGGGCGGGGACAGCTTATGGCTACACCTTC
NA,TRBJ2-2,TRBV5-3,once,CARSPYTGELFF,TGTGCCAGAAGCCCCTACACCGGGGAGCTGTTTTTT
NA,TRBJ1-2,TRBV6-6,few,CASTFLGAGNGYTF,TGTGCCAGCACCTTCCTTGGGGCAGGGAACGGCTACACCTTC